Listed below are T cell receptor beta chains from one sample, sequenced in a study of OX40 agonist ivuxolimab in advanced cancers. TCRdb keeps only in-frame clones here, not all; method: immunoSEQ multiplex PCR. The sample lists tens of thousands of clones; roughly 93% were seen once. The specimen comprised CD4+ or CD8+ T cells sorted from blood, sampled in a trial of the OX40 agonist ivuxolimab. The receptor set was obtained from an adult with an advanced solid tumor such as melanoma, head and neck, liver or kidney cancer. Both conserved end residues are part of each CDR3. A D gene is named only where the DNA matches it firmly. Some rows have no size entry. The others give once, few or many, or a class for an expanded clone.

D	V	size	J	CDR3	DNA
TRBD2	TRBV5-6	NA	TRBJ2-5	CASSWGLAGPETQYF	TGTGCCAGCAGCTGGGGACTAGCGGGGCCAGAGACCCAGTACTTC
TRBD1	TRBV30	NA	TRBJ1-6	CAWGQGARGSPLHF	TGTGCCTGGGGACAGGGGGCAAGAGGCTCACCCCTCCACTTT
NA	TRBV30	NA	TRBJ2-1	CAWSVGRDSEQFF	TGTGCCTGGAGTGTAGGGCGGGATAGTGAGCAGTTCTTC
NA	TRBV13	NA	TRBJ2-7	CASSLGNLSPYEQYF	TGTGCCAGCAGCTTAGGGAACCTGAGCCCCTACGAGCAGTACTTC
TRBD2	TRBV5-4	NA	TRBJ2-7	CASSSGTSGRVTYEQYF	TGTGCCAGCAGCTCGGGGACTAGCGGGAGGGTAACCTACGAGCAGTACTTC
NA	TRBV20-1	once	TRBJ2-3	CSARSDTQYF	TGCAGTGCTCGGTCGGATACGCAGTATTTT
NA	TRBV19	NA	TRBJ2-1	CATRWGDSPGYEQFF	TGTGCCACCCGGTGGGGGGACTCACCGGGCTATGAGCAGTTCTTC
NA	TRBV30	NA	TRBJ2-3	CAWSRGVAVVVSDTQYF	TGTGCCTGGAGTCGTGGGGTGGCAGTAGTGGTATCAGATACGCAGTATTTT
NA	TRBV5-5	once	TRBJ2-7	CASHERGGYEQYF	TGTGCCAGCCACGAAAGAGGGGGGTACGAGCAGTACTTC
NA	TRBV15	NA	TRBJ2-7	CATSRDWEPYEQYF	TGTGCCACCAGCAGAGATTGGGAGCCCTACGAGCAGTACTTC
TRBD2	TRBV10-3	NA	TRBJ2-3	CAISESKAGGSTDTQYF	TGTGCCATCAGTGAGTCAAAGGCGGGAGGGAGCACAGATACGCAGTATTTT
TRBD2	TRBV9	once	TRBJ2-5	CASSARLGEGGGQETQYF	TGTGCCAGCAGCGCCCGCCTAGGAGAGGGCGGGGGACAAGAGACCCAGTACTTC
TRBD1	TRBV28	NA	TRBJ1-1	CASSLLTGDASAFF	TGTGCCAGCAGTTTATTAACAGGGGACGCCTCGGCTTTCTTT
NA	TRBV4-2	NA	TRBJ1-1	CASTLAGGDTEAFF	TGTGCCAGCACCCTGGCGGGGGGGGACACTGAAGCTTTCTTT
NA	TRBV21-1	NA	TRBJ1-5	CASSKMCGRATEDKDGDYQPQHF	TGTGCCAGCAGCAAAATGTGTGGAAGGGCCACAGAGGACAAGGACGGAGATTATCAGCCCCAGCATTTT
NA	TRBV4-1	NA	TRBJ2-3	CASSRPGDTQYF	TGCGCCAGCAGCAGGCCGGGGGATACGCAGTATTTT
TRBD1	TRBV2	once	TRBJ2-2	CASRPGQGFANTGELFF	TGTGCCAGCAGGCCGGGACAGGGGTTCGCAAACACCGGGGAGCTGTTTTTT
TRBD1	TRBV29-1	NA	TRBJ2-2	CSVQTGTGIGELFF	TGCAGCGTGCAGACCGGGACAGGGATCGGGGAGCTGTTTTTT
NA	TRBV28	once	TRBJ1-4	CASSLSDRRWEKLFF	TGTGCCAGCAGTTTATCGGACAGACGGTGGGAAAAACTGTTTTTT
NA	TRBV5-6	NA	TRBJ2-3	CASSSTSTDTQYF	TGTGCCAGCAGCTCCACTAGCACAGATACGCAGTATTTT
NA	TRBV7-2	NA	TRBJ2-7	CASSFTSGTSYEQYF	TGTGCCAGCAGCTTTACGAGCGGCACGTCCTACGAGCAGTACTTC
NA	TRBV7-2	NA	TRBJ2-7	CASSSGGSSYEQYF	TGTGCCAGCAGCTCCGGAGGGAGCTCCTACGAGCAGTACTTC
TRBD2	TRBV9	NA	TRBJ2-1	CASSVAGLAYNEQFF	TGTGCCAGCAGCGTAGCAGGACTAGCCTACAATGAGCAGTTCTTC
NA	TRBV9	few	TRBJ1-1	CASSVGRGTEAFF	TGTGCCAGCAGCGTAGGCAGGGGCACTGAAGCTTTCTTT
TRBD1	TRBV7-2	NA	TRBJ2-7	CASSIDRGLATYEQYF	TGTGCCAGCAGCATCGACAGGGGGCTCGCGACCTACGAGCAGTACTTC
NA	TRBV20-1	NA	TRBJ2-5	CSARRETQYF	TGCAGTGCTAGACGGGAGACCCAGTACTTC
NA	TRBV19	NA	TRBJ2-7	CASRMGYEQYF	TGTGCCAGTAGAATGGGCTACGAGCAGTACTTC
NA	TRBV6-5	once	TRBJ2-1	CASNPPGQQFF	TGTGCCAGCAATCCACCGGGACAACAGTTCTTC
TRBD1	TRBV5-1	NA	TRBJ1-1	CASSFGRGLMNTEAFF	TGCGCCAGCAGCTTCGGCAGGGGGCTTATGAACACTGAAGCTTTCTTT
NA	TRBV4-2	NA	TRBJ1-2	CASSQDQLTTVGNYGYTF	TGTGCCAGCAGCCAAGATCAATTGACAACCGTAGGAAACTATGGCTACACCTTC
NA	TRBV9	NA	TRBJ1-4	CASSVAGFTNEKLFF	TGTGCCAGCAGCGTAGCCGGGTTCACTAATGAAAAACTGTTTTTT
NA	TRBV11-3	NA	TRBJ2-7	CASKEKRAGYEQYF	TGTGCCAGCAAGGAAAAGAGAGCGGGCTACGAGCAGTACTTC
NA	TRBV5-1	once	TRBJ2-1	CASSLGGGIEQFF	TGCGCCAGCAGCTTGGGTGGGGGCATTGAGCAGTTCTTC
TRBD1	TRBV28	NA	TRBJ1-2	CASSLWQGAGGYTF	TGTGCCAGCAGTTTATGGCAGGGGGCTGGTGGCTACACCTTC
NA	TRBV2	NA	TRBJ2-1	CASIWGRDEQFF	TGTGCCAGCATTTGGGGGCGGGATGAGCAGTTCTTC
TRBD1	TRBV4-2	NA	TRBJ2-7	CASSQDEGTGERTEQYF	TGTGCCAGCAGCCAAGATGAGGGGACAGGGGAGAGAACCGAGCAGTACTTC
NA	TRBV30	NA	TRBJ1-5	CAWSVSYNQPQHF	TGTGCCTGGAGTGTAAGCTATAATCAGCCCCAGCATTTT
NA	TRBV15	NA	TRBJ2-7	CATSGDAGYEQYF	TGTGCCACCAGCGGTGACGCAGGCTACGAGCAGTACTTC
NA	TRBV27	NA	TRBJ2-5	CASSRTVLSGETQYF	TGTGCCAGCAGTCGAACCGTCCTTTCGGGAGAGACCCAGTACTTC
NA	TRBV5-6	NA	TRBJ1-1	CASSLAGRLEAFF	TGTGCCAGCAGCTTGGCGGGGCGTCTTGAAGCTTTCTTT
TRBD2	TRBV2	NA	TRBJ2-1	CAPGVAGGHDNEQFF	TGTGCCCCCGGCGTAGCGGGAGGCCACGACAATGAGCAGTTCTTC
NA	TRBV2	NA	TRBJ1-1	CASSRDPGNTEAFF	TGTGCCAGCAGTCGGGACCCAGGAAACACTGAAGCTTTCTTT